This T cell receptor beta chain was sequenced for a study of cytomegalovirus exposure and HLA in healthy donors. The CDR3 covers 15 residues. From germline, CDR1 is LNHNV and CDR2 YYDKDF (reference sequence). After removal of 5 bases from V and 1 base from J, the junction contained 2 bases not matched to a gene. In its sample, this clone was seen once. Its antigen is not known. Findings and caveats of the study: The CMV antigen specificity of a few CMV-associated chains was confirmed through in vitro analysis. The study flagged some 170 TCR beta chains as cytomegalovirus-associated.

Amplification used 60 Vbeta primers and 13 Jbeta primers. In the study's own analysis: As a later analysis found, there were 70 million to 90 million unique TCR beta chains, of which roughly 11 million were shared. The assay was immunoSEQ multiplex PCR, and TCRdb's table has in-frame clones only and misses some. V and J calls plus clone size are reproduced from that table; the DNA served to infer D and trimming. In the table there are more than 140,000 clones, about 64% of which are singletons. J is TRBJ2-3 and V is TRBV15, with TRBD2 matching 11 bases. The TCR sequence derives from a woman aged 25-40 years in good health and CMV-seropositive. The sample taken for sequencing was PBMCs. CDR3 in DNA: TGTGCCACCAGCCTACTAGCGGGAGGCACAGATACGCAGTATTTT. As protein: CATSLLAGGTDTQYF.